This T cell receptor beta chain was identified during a study of T cell clonality in common variable immunodeficiency (dated by TCRdb to the mid-2010s). General conclusions and limits of the study: Patient heterogeneity within the CVID cohort put limits on correlating repertoire features with clinical complications. Healthy controls shared more TCRbeta clones with each other than CVID subjects shared among themselves (p < 0.0001). CVID TCRbeta sequences reportedly showed fewer deletions and N-nucleotide insertions and lacked highly modified clones with 13 or more V deletions. Increased TCRbeta clonality was found in CVID subjects compared with healthy controls (t-test p = 0.018), with the increase being most characteristic of about a third of subjects. According to the authors, figuring out what caused the increased clonality in CVID would require sequencing the repertoires of T cell subpopulations. Even though DNA input was the same, control samples had an average of about 80,000 unique sequences each, compared with about 30,000 in CVID samples.

Via the germline V gene, CDR1 is SNHLY and CDR2 FYNNEI. V gives up 6 bases and J gives up 0 bases, and the segment between their germline ends measures 9 bases. The CDR3 numbers 14 residues from cysteine through phenylalanine. The CDR3 was read in part: 33 bases, with the frame set at base 1. Both CVID patients and healthy controls were predominantly of Caucasian heritage. Heparinized peripheral whole blood samples of about 5 to 9 ml were obtained from each donor. Genomic DNA from adults with common variable immune deficiency (CVID) and from healthy adult controls was used to sequence TCRbeta CDR3 repertoires. The control group was made up of around 22 healthy adult volunteers (around 10 male and approximately twelve female) whose ages ranged from roughly 20 to 70 years, with a mean age of approximately 34. Diluted blood was density-centrifuged over Hypaque 1077 or Ficoll-Paque to isolate peripheral blood mononuclear cells. Genomic DNA was obtained from unsorted mononuclear cells using either Qiagen column purification or a centrifugation-based method.

A few counts support this clone. The target of this receptor is not known. The read falls 3 residues short of the CDR3 end, and the missing part is taken from the germline J gene. CVID samples and control samples contributed equivalent amounts of genomic DNA as sequencing input. For every sample, a 60 bp segment covering the rearranged TCRbeta CDR3 region was amplified and then sequenced. The immunoSEQ assay, a bias-corrected multiplex PCR combined with high-throughput sequencing, was used to amplify TCRbeta. In the source study's methods: Every unique nucleotide sequence was considered a clone and was annotated with V, D and J genes, copy number and frequency. Sequences were labeled productive if in frame, and non-productive if out of frame or containing stop codons. Clonality was calculated from Shannon's entropy as previously described. The predicted amino acid sequences of productive clones were used to derive the mean CDR3 Kyte-Doolittle hydropathy. The R hclust function was used to hierarchically cluster scaled V gene usage with Manhattan distance and complete linkage. To assess clone sharing by CDR3 amino acid sequence, 12 repertoires per group were resampled over 100 rounds. The repertoires were searched for over 60 published EBV-specific TCRbeta sequences and roughly 250 published CMV-specific TCRbeta sequences. Analysis left out a couple of CVID samples that produced under 10,000 sequences, so a few dozen CVID repertoires remained. The immuneACCESS repertoire file appears here via TCRdb, limited to in-frame rearrangements. These files lack a portion of the clones; in checked studies, under half of the deficit traces to unresolved V genes, and the cause of the others is not known. The DNA was the basis for D and trimming; V, J and clone size are from that table. This sample has 45,000 to 65,000 clones in the table, none counted a single time. About 2% of the sample lies in the top ten.

Sequenced sample: peripheral blood mononuclear cells. This clonotype originated in a person aged 18 to 75 in good health. The rearranged chain carries TRBV2 and TRBJ1-5; perhaps TRBD1 is the D gene, with 6 bases matching. The covered CDR3 bases are TGTGCCAGCAGCGGGACATATAGCAATCAGCCC. This encodes CASSGTYSNQP. The CDR3 as a whole reads CASSGTYSNQPQHF.